The 7 T cell receptor beta chains reported below all come from one sample, sequenced in a study of beta chain features in type 1 diabetes. Sequenced material consisted of expressed TCRB transcripts (all of the isolated RNA was reverse transcribed). The protocol was immunoSEQ multiplex PCR, while the TCRdb copy is restricted to in-frame clones and leaves out a portion. The data contain about 240,000 clones, 25% to 30% of them singletons. The sample was central memory CD4+ T cells from blood. The receptor source for this set is a man aged 30 to 45 in good health.

The chain employs TRBV5-1 and TRBJ2-7; TRBD1 is a possible D gene (6 bases). The CDR3 runs to 14 residues. V was cut by 7 bases and J by 0 bases, with 14 bases left in between. Germline-derived CDR1 and CDR2 are SGHRS and YFSETQ. The CDR3 sequence is CASQLGGPSYEQYF. The CDR3 coding sequence is TGCGCCAGCCAGCTAGGGGGTCCCTCCTACGAGCAGTACTTC. Based on the CDR3 plus reference TRBV5-1 and TRBJ2-7, the full variable domain is KAGVTQTPRYLIKTRGQQVTLSCSPISGHRSVSWYQQTPGQGLQFLFEYFSETQRNKGNFPGRFSGRQFSNSRSEMNVSTLELGDSALYLCASQLGGPSYEQYFGPGTRLTVT.

V and J are TRBV30 and TRBJ2-1; D gene unclear. Trimming pared 0 bases from V and 6 bases from J, leaving 12 bases between. This CDR3 spans 14 amino acids. Germline V gene lookup returns CDR1 GTSNPN and CDR2 SVGIG (reference sequence). CDR3 loop: CAWSVLSLGNEQFF. Here the CDR3 DNA reads TGTGCCTGGAGTGTACTCAGTCTGGGCAATGAGCAGTTCTTC.

This chain uses TRBV11-2 with TRBJ2-1, with 10 bases identical to TRBD2. J gave up 7 bases and V 5 bases, and 8 bases lay outside the gene matches. Germline-derived CDR1 and CDR2 are SGHAT and FQNNGV. The CDR3 is 15 amino acids. The CDR3 coding sequence is TGTGCCAGCAGCCCGGCTAGCGGGAGAGGAAATGAGCAGTTCTTC. Encoded protein: CASSPASGRGNEQFF.

CDR3: CASRDTSYYEQYF. DNA for the CDR3: TGTGCCAGCAGGGACACTAGTTACTACGAGCAGTACTTC. This chain joins TRBV6-5 and TRBJ2-7; D is possibly TRBD1 or TRBD2 (5 bases each). This CDR3 comprises 13 residues. V lost 6 bases to trimming and J lost 3 bases, with 12 bases between them. Germline V gives CDR1 MNHEY, CDR2 SVGAGI.

This clone appeared a few times. This rearrangement joins TRBV4-3 to TRBJ2-5; a possible D gene is TRBD1 (6 bases). CDR1 and CDR2 (germline): LGHNA, YSLEER. With 5 bases removed from V and 1 base from J, the gap between germline ends came to 14 bases. The CDR3 runs 15 residues. The CDR3 coding sequence is TGCGCCAGCAGCTTTAGTACAGGGACCCAAGAGACCCAGTACTTC. It yields the protein CASSFSTGTQETQYF.

This chain joins TRBV30 and TRBJ1-5, with TRBD1 matching 7 bases. Germline-derived CDR1 and CDR2 are GTSNPN and SVGIG (reference sequence). Trimming cost V 1 base and J 10 bases; bases outside gene matches: 4. The CDR3 is 12 amino acids. This CDR3 reads CAWSDRQGPQHF. CDR3 nucleotide sequence: TGTGCCTGGAGTGACAGACAGGGCCCCCAGCATTTT. Using reference TRBV30 and TRBJ1-5 for the parts outside the CDR3, the full variable domain is SQTIHQWPATLVQPVGSPLSLECTVEGTSNPNLYWYRQAAGRGLQLLFYSVGIGQISSEVPQNLSASRPQDRQFILSSKKLLLSDSGFYLCAWSDRQGPQHFGDGTRLSIL.

The chain has TRBV27 and TRBJ2-7, with a tentative D call TRBD2 (5 bases). From germline, CDR1 is MNHEY and CDR2 SMNVEV (reference sequence). Trimming removed 5 bases from V and 0 bases from J, with 14 bases in between. This CDR3 spans 15 amino acids. CDR3 sequence reads: CASSQTPGSSYEQYF. The DNA of the CDR3 is TGTGCCAGCAGTCAAACCCCGGGGAGCTCCTACGAGCAGTACTTC.